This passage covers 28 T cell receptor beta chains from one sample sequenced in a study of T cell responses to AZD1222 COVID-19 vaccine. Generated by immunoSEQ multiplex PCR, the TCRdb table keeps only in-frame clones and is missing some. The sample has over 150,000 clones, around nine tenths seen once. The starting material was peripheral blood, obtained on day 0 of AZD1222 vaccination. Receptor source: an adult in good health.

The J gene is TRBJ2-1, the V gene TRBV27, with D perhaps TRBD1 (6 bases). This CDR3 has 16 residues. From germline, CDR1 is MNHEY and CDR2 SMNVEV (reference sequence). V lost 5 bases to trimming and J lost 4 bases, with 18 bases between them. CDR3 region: CASSQGQKPGYNEQFF. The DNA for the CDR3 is TGTGCCAGCAGTCAAGGACAGAAACCTGGTTACAATGAGCAGTTCTTC.

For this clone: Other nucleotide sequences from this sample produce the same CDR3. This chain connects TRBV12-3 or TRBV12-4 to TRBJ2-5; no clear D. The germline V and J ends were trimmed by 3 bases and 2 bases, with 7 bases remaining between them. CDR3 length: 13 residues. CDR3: CASSLFGQETQYF. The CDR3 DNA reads TGTGCCAGCAGTTTGTTTGGACAAGAGACCCAGTACTTC.

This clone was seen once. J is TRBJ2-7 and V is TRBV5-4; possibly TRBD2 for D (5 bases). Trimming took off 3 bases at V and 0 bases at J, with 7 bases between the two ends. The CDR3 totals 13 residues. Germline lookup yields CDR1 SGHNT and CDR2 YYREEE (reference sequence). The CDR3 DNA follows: TGTGCCAGCAGCTCGAGGGACTCCTACGAGCAGTACTTC. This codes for CASSSRDSYEQYF.

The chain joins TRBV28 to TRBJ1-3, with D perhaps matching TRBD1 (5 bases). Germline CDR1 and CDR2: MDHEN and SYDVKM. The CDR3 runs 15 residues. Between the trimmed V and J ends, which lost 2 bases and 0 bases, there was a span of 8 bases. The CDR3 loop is CASSLGQGSGNTIYF. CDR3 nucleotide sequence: TGTGCCAGCAGTTTAGGGCAGGGCTCTGGAAACACCATATATTTT.

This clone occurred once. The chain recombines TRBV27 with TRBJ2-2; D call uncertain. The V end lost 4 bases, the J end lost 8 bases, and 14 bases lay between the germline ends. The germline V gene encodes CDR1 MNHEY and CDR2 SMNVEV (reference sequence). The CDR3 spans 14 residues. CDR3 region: CASSSLQRRGELFF. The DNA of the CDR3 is TGTGCCAGCAGTTCCCTACAGAGAAGAGGGGAGCTGTTTTTT.

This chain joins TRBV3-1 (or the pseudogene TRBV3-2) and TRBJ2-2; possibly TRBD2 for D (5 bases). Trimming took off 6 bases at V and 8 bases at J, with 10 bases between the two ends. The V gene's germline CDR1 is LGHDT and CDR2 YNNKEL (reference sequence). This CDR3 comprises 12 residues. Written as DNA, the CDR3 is TGTGCCAGCAGTCACACGGGGGGGGAGCTGTTTTTT. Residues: CASSHTGGELFF.

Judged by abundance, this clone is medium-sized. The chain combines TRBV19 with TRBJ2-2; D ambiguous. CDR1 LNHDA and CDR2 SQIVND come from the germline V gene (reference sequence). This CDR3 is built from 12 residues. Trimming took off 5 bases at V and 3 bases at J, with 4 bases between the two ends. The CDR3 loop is CASSSYTGELFF. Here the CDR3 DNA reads TGTGCCAGTAGTTCATACACCGGGGAGCTGTTTTTT.

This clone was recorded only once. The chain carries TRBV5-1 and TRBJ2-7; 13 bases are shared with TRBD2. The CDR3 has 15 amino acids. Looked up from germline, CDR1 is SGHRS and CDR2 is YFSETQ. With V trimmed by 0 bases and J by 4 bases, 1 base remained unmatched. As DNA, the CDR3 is TGCGCCAGCAGCTTGGGGGGACTAGCGGGGTACGAGCAGTACTTC. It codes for CASSLGGLAGYEQYF.

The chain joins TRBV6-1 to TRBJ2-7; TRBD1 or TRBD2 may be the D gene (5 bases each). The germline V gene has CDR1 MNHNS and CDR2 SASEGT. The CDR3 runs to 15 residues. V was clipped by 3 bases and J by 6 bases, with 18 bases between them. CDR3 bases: TGTGCCAGCAGTGATCCCGGGACCCCCGCGAGCGAGCAGTACTTC. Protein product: CASSDPGTPASEQYF.

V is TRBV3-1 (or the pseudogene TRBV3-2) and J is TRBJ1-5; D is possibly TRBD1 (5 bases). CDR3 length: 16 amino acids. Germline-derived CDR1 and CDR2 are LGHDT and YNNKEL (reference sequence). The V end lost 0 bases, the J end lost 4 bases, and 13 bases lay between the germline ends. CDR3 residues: CASSQDWGVGNQPQHF. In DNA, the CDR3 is TGTGCCAGCAGCCAAGATTGGGGGGTTGGGAATCAGCCCCAGCATTTT.

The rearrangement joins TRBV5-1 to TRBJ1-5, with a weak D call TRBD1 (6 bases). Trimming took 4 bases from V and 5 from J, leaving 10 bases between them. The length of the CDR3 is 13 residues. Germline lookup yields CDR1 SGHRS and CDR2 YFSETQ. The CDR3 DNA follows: TGCGCCAGCAGCGGGGACATCGATCAGCCCCAGCATTTT. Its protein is CASSGDIDQPQHF.

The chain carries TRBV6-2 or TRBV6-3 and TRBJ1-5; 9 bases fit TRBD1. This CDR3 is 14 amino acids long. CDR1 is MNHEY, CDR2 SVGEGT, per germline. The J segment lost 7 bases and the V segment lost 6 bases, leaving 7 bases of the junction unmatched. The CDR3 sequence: CASSLNRGHQPQHF. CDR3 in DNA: TGTGCCAGCAGCCTAAACAGGGGGCACCAGCCCCAGCATTTT.

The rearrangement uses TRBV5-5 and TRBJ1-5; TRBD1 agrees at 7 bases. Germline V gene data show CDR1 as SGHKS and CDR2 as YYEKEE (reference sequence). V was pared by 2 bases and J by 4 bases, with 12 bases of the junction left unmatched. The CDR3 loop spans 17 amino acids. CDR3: CASSFQGQAKQNQPQHF. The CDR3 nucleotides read TGTGCCAGCAGCTTTCAAGGACAGGCCAAACAAAATCAGCCCCAGCATTTT.

CDR3 bases: TGTGCCAGCTCACCAAGGGGGGGATCTTGGAACACTGAAGCTTTCTTT. Its translation: CASSPRGGSWNTEAFF. The V gene is TRBV18, the J gene TRBJ1-1; D may be TRBD1 (6 bases). This CDR3 region has 16 residues. Germline assignment: CDR1 KGHSH and CDR2 LQKENI. Trimming took 2 bases from V and 1 from J, leaving 14 bases between them.

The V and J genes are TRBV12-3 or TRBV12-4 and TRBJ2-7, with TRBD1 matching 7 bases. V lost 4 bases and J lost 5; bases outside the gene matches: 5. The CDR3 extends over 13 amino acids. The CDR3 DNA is TGTGCCAGCAGTTCGACAGGGCGCGACGAGCAGTACTTC. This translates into CASSSTGRDEQYF.

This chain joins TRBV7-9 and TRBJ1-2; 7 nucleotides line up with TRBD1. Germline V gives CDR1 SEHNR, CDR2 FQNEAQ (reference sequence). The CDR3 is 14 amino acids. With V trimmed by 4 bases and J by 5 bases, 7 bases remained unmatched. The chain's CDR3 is CASSSGTDKYGYTF. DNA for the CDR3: TGTGCCAGCAGCTCGGGGACAGACAAATATGGCTACACCTTC.

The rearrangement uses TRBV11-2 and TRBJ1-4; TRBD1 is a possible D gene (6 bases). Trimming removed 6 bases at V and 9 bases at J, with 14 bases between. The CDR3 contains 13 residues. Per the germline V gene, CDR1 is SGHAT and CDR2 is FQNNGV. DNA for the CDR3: TGTGCCAGCAGAGGGGGGACGCAGCAAAAACTGTTTTTT. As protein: CASRGGTQQKLFF.

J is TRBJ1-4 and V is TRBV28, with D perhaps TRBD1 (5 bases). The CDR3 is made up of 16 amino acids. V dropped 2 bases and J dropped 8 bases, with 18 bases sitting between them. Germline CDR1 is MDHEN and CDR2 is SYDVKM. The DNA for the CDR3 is TGTGCCAGCAGTTTAAGGAGCGGGGTGGGGGAGGAAAAACTGTTTTTT. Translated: CASSLRSGVGEEKLFF.

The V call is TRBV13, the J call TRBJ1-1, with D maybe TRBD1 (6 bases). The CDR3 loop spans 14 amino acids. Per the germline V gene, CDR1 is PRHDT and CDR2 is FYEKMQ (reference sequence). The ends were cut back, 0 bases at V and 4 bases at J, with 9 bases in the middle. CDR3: CASSLGGGRTEAFF. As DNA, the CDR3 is TGTGCCAGCAGCTTAGGAGGGGGGCGCACTGAAGCTTTCTTT.

CDR3 bases: TGTGCCAGCAGTTACACTAGCGGGGGGGCAGTCACCGGGGAGCTGTTTTTT. This encodes CASSYTSGGAVTGELFF. J is TRBJ2-2 and V is TRBV6-2 or TRBV6-3; 13 nucleotides line up with TRBD2. The V gene's germline CDR1 is MNHEY and CDR2 SVGEGT. V lost 2 bases and J lost 4; bases outside the gene matches: 4. The CDR3 is made up of 17 amino acids.

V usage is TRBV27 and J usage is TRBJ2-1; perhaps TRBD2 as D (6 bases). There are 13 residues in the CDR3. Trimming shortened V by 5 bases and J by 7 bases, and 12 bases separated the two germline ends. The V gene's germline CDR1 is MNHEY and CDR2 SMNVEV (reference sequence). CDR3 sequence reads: CASSPGTANEQFF. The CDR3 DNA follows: TGTGCCAGCAGTCCCGGGACTGCTAATGAGCAGTTCTTC.

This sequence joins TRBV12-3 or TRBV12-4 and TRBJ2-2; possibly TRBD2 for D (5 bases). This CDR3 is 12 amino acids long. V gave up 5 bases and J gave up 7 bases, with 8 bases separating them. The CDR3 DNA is TGTGCCAGCAGTGGGGAGTTCGGGGAGCTGTTTTTT. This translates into CASSGEFGELFF.

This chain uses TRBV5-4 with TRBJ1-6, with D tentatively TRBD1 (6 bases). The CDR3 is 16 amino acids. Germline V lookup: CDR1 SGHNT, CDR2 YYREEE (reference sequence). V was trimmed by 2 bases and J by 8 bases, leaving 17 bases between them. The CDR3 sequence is CASSFGGGEGYSPLHF. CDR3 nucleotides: TGTGCCAGCAGCTTCGGAGGGGGAGAGGGCTATTCACCCCTCCACTTT.

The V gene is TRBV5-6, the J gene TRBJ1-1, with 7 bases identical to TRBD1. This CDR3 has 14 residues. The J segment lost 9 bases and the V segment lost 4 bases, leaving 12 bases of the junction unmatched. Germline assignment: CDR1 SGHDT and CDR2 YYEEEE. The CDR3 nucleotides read TGTGCCAGCAGCCCTAGGACAGGATTCTATCAAGCTTTCTTT. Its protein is CASSPRTGFYQAFF.

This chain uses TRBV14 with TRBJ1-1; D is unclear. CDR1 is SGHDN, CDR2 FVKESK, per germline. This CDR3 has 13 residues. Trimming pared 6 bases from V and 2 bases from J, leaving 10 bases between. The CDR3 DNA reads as TGTGCCAGCAGGTCCGGGTATAACACTGAAGCTTTCTTT. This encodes CASRSGYNTEAFF.

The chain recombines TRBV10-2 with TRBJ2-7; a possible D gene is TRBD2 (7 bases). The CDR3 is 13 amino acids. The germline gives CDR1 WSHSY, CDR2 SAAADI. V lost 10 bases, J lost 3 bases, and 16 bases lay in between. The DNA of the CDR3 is TGCGCCACCTGGGGGGGCCGGGGCTACGAGCAGTACTTC. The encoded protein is CATWGGRGYEQYF.

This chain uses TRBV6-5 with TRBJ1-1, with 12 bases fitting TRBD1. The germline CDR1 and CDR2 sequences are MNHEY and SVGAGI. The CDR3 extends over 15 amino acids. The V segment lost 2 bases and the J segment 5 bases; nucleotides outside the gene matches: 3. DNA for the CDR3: TGTGCCAGCAGTTACGGGACAGGGGGCCGGACTGAAGCTTTCTTT. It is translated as CASSYGTGGRTEAFF.

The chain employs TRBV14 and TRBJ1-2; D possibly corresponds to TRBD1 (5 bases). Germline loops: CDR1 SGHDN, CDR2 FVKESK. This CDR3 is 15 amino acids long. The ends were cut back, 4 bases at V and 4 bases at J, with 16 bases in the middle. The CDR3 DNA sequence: TGTGCCAGCAGCCCGACGGGGGGTTCCACCTATGGCTACACCTTC. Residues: CASSPTGGSTYGYTF.